These 20 T cell receptor beta chains were sequenced from one sample in a study of blood T cell repertoires in COVID-19. Data came from immunoSEQ multiplex PCR; TCRdb stores just in-frame clones and leaves some out. This sample has around 140,000 clones, with over 70% found just once. Material: peripheral blood. These receptors all come from a man aged 50 to 59 who had recovered from COVID-19.

The rearrangement joins TRBV7-9 to TRBJ2-1; D gene ambiguous. The CDR3 spans 16 residues. CDR1 and CDR2 (germline): SEHNR, FQNEAQ (reference sequence). Trimming left V 2 bases short and J 2 bases short, with 13 bases between. CDR3 sequence reads: CASSLSVITPYNEQFF. In DNA form, the CDR3 reads TGTGCCAGCAGCTTATCCGTAATTACTCCCTACAATGAGCAGTTCTTC.

This clone was counted ten times or more. CDR3 amino acids: CASSVGQDSPLHF. The CDR3 nucleotides are TGTGCCAGTAGTGTCGGACAGGATTCACCCCTCCACTTT. This rearrangement joins TRBV19 to TRBJ1-6; 7 bases are shared with TRBD1. From germline, CDR1 is LNHDA and CDR2 SQIVND (reference sequence). After removal of 5 bases from V and 8 bases from J, the junction contained 3 bases not matched to a gene. The CDR3 has 13 amino acids.

This chain joins TRBV6-6 and TRBJ2-5; TRBD1 aligns across 7 bases. Per the germline V gene, CDR1 is MNHNY and CDR2 is SVGAGI (reference sequence). There are 14 residues in the CDR3. V was pared by 0 bases and J by 4 bases, with 2 bases of the junction left unmatched. CDR3 coding DNA: TGTGCCAGCAGTTACTCGCGACAGGGAGAGACCCAGTACTTC. The encoded protein is CASSYSRQGETQYF.

The J gene is TRBJ2-7, the V gene TRBV13, with 11 bases fitting TRBD2. Germline assignment: CDR1 PRHDT and CDR2 FYEKMQ (reference sequence). This CDR3 is built from 14 residues. J gave up 3 bases and V 6 bases, and 4 bases lay outside the gene matches. The CDR3 loop is CASSSSGGFYEQYF. The CDR3 DNA is TGTGCCAGCAGTTCTAGCGGGGGGTTCTACGAGCAGTACTTC.

The J gene is TRBJ1-3, the V gene TRBV7-6, with 7 bases identical to TRBD1. V trimming: 1 base; J trimming: 2 bases; junction bases outside the gene matches: 5. Germline lookup yields CDR1 SGHVS and CDR2 FNYEAQ. This CDR3 is built from 16 residues. The CDR3 nucleotides read TGTGCCAGCAGCTTAGTCGCAGGGGGGACTGGAAACACCATATATTTT. Its protein product is CASSLVAGGTGNTIYF.

The chain combines TRBV5-1 with TRBJ2-5; D remains ambiguous. Germline V gives CDR1 SGHRS, CDR2 YFSETQ. The CDR3 sequence is 13 residues long. Trimming removed 0 bases at V and 3 bases at J, with 6 bases between. As DNA, the CDR3 is TGCGCCAGCAGCTTGGGATCGGAAGAGACCCAGTACTTC. Translation gives CASSLGSEETQYF. Looking up the rest from reference TRBV5-1 and TRBJ2-5 gives the full variable domain: KAGVTQTPRYLIKTRGQQVTLSCSPISGHRSVSWYQQTPGQGLQFLFEYFSETQRNKGNFPGRFSGRQFSNSRSEMNVSTLELGDSALYLCASSLGSEETQYFGPGTRLLVL.

V usage is TRBV7-6 and J usage is TRBJ2-1, with D perhaps TRBD1 (5 bases). Trimming removed 5 bases at V and 2 bases at J, with 13 bases between. The CDR3 consists of 15 residues. Germline lookup yields CDR1 SGHVS and CDR2 FNYEAQ. CDR3 DNA: TGTGCCAGCAGCAGGCAGACAGAAGCCTACAATGAGCAGTTCTTC. Translation: CASSRQTEAYNEQFF.

The gene calls are TRBV6-4 and TRBJ1-2, with D tentatively TRBD1 (5 bases). The CDR3 length is 13 residues. V lost 0 bases and J 13 bases, leaving 15 bases between the germline ends. CDR1 and CDR2 (germline): MRHNA, SNTAGT. The chain's CDR3 is CASSDSGGLGTTF. The CDR3 bases are TGTGCCAGCAGTGACTCCGGGGGACTGGGTACCACCTTC.

This chain joins TRBV19 and TRBJ1-5; 9 bases fit TRBD1. Germline assignment: CDR1 LNHDA and CDR2 SQIVND (reference sequence). V lost 4 bases and J lost 2; bases outside the gene matches: 6. The CDR3 is made up of 16 amino acids. CDR3 residues: CASSKDRGGGNQPQHF. The CDR3 region has the DNA TGTGCCAGTAGTAAGGACAGGGGAGGGGGCAATCAGCCCCAGCATTTT. Based on the CDR3 plus reference TRBV19 and TRBJ1-5, the full variable domain is DGGITQSPKYLFRKEGQNVTLSCEQNLNHDAMYWYRQDPGQGLRLIYYSQIVNDFQKGDIAEGYSVSREKKESFPLTVTSAQKNPTAFYLCASSKDRGGGNQPQHFGDGTRLSIL.

CDR3 sequence: CASGLGRQGNQPQHF. As DNA, the CDR3 is TGTGCTAGTGGTTTGGGACGACAGGGGAATCAGCCCCAGCATTTT. This chain connects TRBV12-5 to TRBJ1-5; 8 bases align to TRBD1. V dropped 1 base and J dropped 4; count of bases not matched to a gene: 3. This CDR3 is built from 15 residues. CDR1 is LGHNT, CDR2 FRNRAP, per germline.

The chain combines TRBV4-3 with TRBJ1-3; D remains ambiguous. Germline loops: CDR1 LGHNA, CDR2 YSLEER. V was shortened by 0 bases and J by 0 bases, with 6 bases between the two germline ends. The CDR3 contains 15 residues. In nucleotides, the CDR3 is TGCGCCAGCAGCCAAGAATCGAGCTCTGGAAACACCATATATTTT. This codes for CASSQESSSGNTIYF.

The V gene is TRBV6-6, the J gene TRBJ1-1, with 10 bases identical to TRBD1. From germline, CDR1 is MNHNY and CDR2 SVGAGI (reference sequence). The CDR3 covers 14 residues. J gave up 1 base and V 5 bases, and 1 base lay outside the gene matches. Written as DNA, the CDR3 is TGTGCCAGCAGTCGGACAGGGGGGAACACTGAAGCTTTCTTT. It encodes CASSRTGGNTEAFF.

The chain is built from TRBV5-1 and TRBJ2-5; 7 nucleotides agree with TRBD1. Germline-derived CDR1 and CDR2 are SGHRS and YFSETQ. The ends lost 4 bases at V and 3 bases at J; junction bases unmatched: 6. CDR3 length: 14 amino acids. The CDR3: CASSPGTVEETQYF. In DNA form, the CDR3 reads TGCGCCAGCAGCCCGGGGACAGTTGAAGAGACCCAGTACTTC.

The V gene is TRBV11-3, the J gene TRBJ2-2; possible D gene TRBD1, 5 bases. V was trimmed by 3 bases and J by 2 bases, leaving 10 bases between them. CDR1 and CDR2 (germline): SGHNT, YENEEA. This CDR3 region has 15 residues. DNA for the CDR3: TGTGCCAGCAGCTTTGCAGGGCCAAACACCGGGGAGCTGTTTTTT. This translates into CASSFAGPNTGELFF.

The J gene is TRBJ2-3, the V gene TRBV6-2 or TRBV6-3; TRBD2 might be the D (6 bases). The germline V gene encodes CDR1 MNHEY and CDR2 SVGEGT. CDR3 length: 14 residues. V lost 3 bases, J lost 6 bases, and 13 bases lay in between. CDR3 sequence (DNA): TGTGCCAGCAGTTATGCGCGGGAAAGCGATACGCAGTATTTT. This translates into CASSYARESDTQYF.

This clone was counted between two and nine times. The chain employs TRBV11-3 and TRBJ2-7, with 8 positions matching TRBD1. CDR3 length: 12 amino acids. Germline loops: CDR1 SGHNT, CDR2 YENEEA. V shed 7 bases, J shed 5 bases, and the junction held 4 bases outside the gene matches. CDR3 sequence reads: CASTGGINEQYF. The CDR3 DNA reads TGTGCCAGCACAGGGGGCATCAACGAGCAGTACTTC.

The chain couples TRBV13 to TRBJ2-3; 12 bases are shared with TRBD1. Germline CDR1 PRHDT, CDR2 FYEKMQ (reference sequence). The junction had 5 bases not matched to a gene; V was cut back by 0 bases and J by 4 bases. There are 17 residues in the CDR3. CDR3 sequence (DNA): TGTGCCAGCAGCTTAGGGTCCGGGACAGGGGGCGCAGATACGCAGTATTTT. Its protein product is CASSLGSGTGGADTQYF.

The V and J genes are TRBV19 and TRBJ2-2; D perhaps matches TRBD2 (5 bases). The ends were cut back, 10 bases at V and 5 bases at J, with 20 bases in the middle. The CDR3 length is 15 residues. CDR1 and CDR2 (germline): LNHDA, SQIVND (reference sequence). CDR3 sequence (DNA): TGTGCCACCGACCGGGCCGCTCGGGGTACCGGGGAGCTGTTTTTT. Translating gives CATDRAARGTGELFF.

The genes are TRBV10-3 and TRBJ2-7; a possible D gene is TRBD2 (5 bases). The CDR3 has 13 amino acids. The V gene lost 5 bases and the J gene lost 1 base, with 9 bases spanning the gap. Germline-derived CDR1 and CDR2 are ENHRY and SYGVKD. CDR3 sequence reads: CAISLAESYEQYF. The DNA of the CDR3 is TGTGCCATCAGTCTAGCAGAGTCCTACGAGCAGTACTTC.

The rearrangement uses TRBV13 and TRBJ2-7; 8 bases align to TRBD1. The germline gives CDR1 PRHDT, CDR2 FYEKMQ (reference sequence). Trimming at V came to 2 bases and at J to 5 bases, leaving 8 bases not matched to a gene. The CDR3 spans 15 residues. The CDR3 spells CASSLTGTGFDEQYF. The CDR3 DNA reads TGTGCCAGCAGCTTAACCGGGACAGGCTTCGACGAGCAGTACTTC.